This passage covers 14 T cell receptor beta chains from one sample sequenced in a study of blood T cell repertoires in COVID-19. Some clones are missing from TCRdb's copy, which holds only in-frame ones; the method was immunoSEQ multiplex PCR. The sample includes 95,000 to 150,000 clones, around 80% seen only once; the top ten take 16%. Sequencing used peripheral blood. These receptors originate from a man aged 55 to 69 with active or convalescent COVID-19.

This CDR3 is CASSLLGTDPYEQYF. CDR3 coding DNA: TGTGCCAGCAGTTTACTCGGGACAGACCCCTACGAGCAGTACTTC. V and J are TRBV27 and TRBJ2-7, with 7 bases aligning to TRBD1. The trim removed 2 bases at V and 2 bases at J, leaving 6 bases unmatched. Germline CDR1 MNHEY, CDR2 SMNVEV (reference sequence). The CDR3 is made up of 15 amino acids.

This sequence joins TRBV6-5 and TRBJ1-2; the D is unclear. With 7 bases removed from V and 2 bases from J, the gap between germline ends came to 11 bases. CDR1 and CDR2 (germline): MNHEY, SVGAGI. This CDR3 is 13 amino acids long. Here the CDR3 DNA reads TGTGCCAGCACCCAAGCGGGGAACTATGGCTACACCTTC. Protein product: CASTQAGNYGYTF.

The J gene is TRBJ2-1, the V gene TRBV5-1; 8 bases are shared with TRBD2. Germline CDR1 and CDR2: SGHRS and YFSETQ. The CDR3 sequence is 15 residues long. Trimming cost V 3 bases and J 2 bases; bases outside gene matches: 4. CDR3 protein: CASSYSGVAYNEQFF. DNA for the CDR3: TGCGCCAGCAGCTATAGCGGGGTCGCCTACAATGAGCAGTTCTTC.

This clone was seen a single time. The rearrangement uses TRBV5-1 and TRBJ2-7; the match to TRBD1 covers 7 bases. This CDR3 has 14 residues. The ends lost 4 bases at V and 2 bases at J; junction bases unmatched: 6. Germline V gene data show CDR1 as SGHRS and CDR2 as YFSETQ. The CDR3 sequence is CASSTDRVAYEQYF. The DNA of the CDR3 is TGCGCCAGCAGCACCGACAGGGTTGCCTACGAGCAGTACTTC.

The gene calls are TRBV7-9 and TRBJ2-1; 10 bases map to TRBD2. This CDR3 contains 15 residues. The V gene end was trimmed by 3 bases and the J gene end by 4 bases; junction bases not matched to a gene: 3. Looked up from germline, CDR1 is SEHNR and CDR2 is FQNEAQ (reference sequence). The CDR3, as DNA: TGTGCCAGCAGCTTCACTAGCGGGGTTTACAATGAGCAGTTCTTC. Amino acids: CASSFTSGVYNEQFF. Combining the CDR3 with reference TRBV7-9 and TRBJ2-1 gives the whole variable domain DTGVSQNPRHKITKRGQNVTFRCDPISEHNRLYWYRQTLGQGPEFLTYFQNEAQLEKSRLLSDRFSAERPKGSFSTLEIQRTEQGDSAMYLCASSFTSGVYNEQFFGPGTRLTVL.

This clone has only a few counts. V and J are TRBV3-1 (or the pseudogene TRBV3-2) and TRBJ1-1; D gene ambiguous. The CDR3 totals 14 residues. The V gene's germline CDR1 is LGHDT and CDR2 YNNKEL (reference sequence). Trimming removed 0 bases from V and 5 bases from J, with 10 bases in between. CDR3 loop: CASSQDPRGTEAFF. The CDR3 DNA reads TGTGCCAGCAGCCAAGATCCAAGAGGAACTGAAGCTTTCTTT.

This rearrangement joins TRBV29-1 to TRBJ2-1, with D perhaps TRBD2 (7 bases). Per germline, CDR1 SQVTM and CDR2 ANQGSEA. V was trimmed by 7 bases and J by 0 bases, leaving 19 bases between them. CDR3 length equals 16 residues. CDR3 DNA sequence: TGCAGCGCCTGGGGAGGGGGGCTTAGCTCCTACAATGAGCAGTTCTTC. This translates into CSAWGGGLSSYNEQFF.

This clone came up once. CDR3 sequence (DNA): TGTGCCAGCTCACCGACCGCCCCAGCGGTCACCGGGGAGCTGTTTTTT. This codes for CASSPTAPAVTGELFF. The chain uses TRBV18 and TRBJ2-2; possible D gene TRBD2, 5 bases. Germline lookup yields CDR1 KGHSH and CDR2 LQKENI. This CDR3 is 16 amino acids long. V lost 3 bases and J lost 4, with 15 bases in between. Together with reference TRBV18 and TRBJ2-2, the CDR3 gives the full variable domain: NAGVMQNPRHLVRRRGQEARLRCSPMKGHSHVYWYRQLPEEGLKFMVYLQKENIIDESGMPKERFSAEFPKEGPSILRIQQVVRGDSAAYFCASSPTAPAVTGELFFGEGSRLTVL.

This chain uses TRBV18 with TRBJ2-7; 7 bases map to TRBD2. The CDR3 runs 14 residues. CDR1 and CDR2 (germline): KGHSH, LQKENI. The V segment lost 0 bases and the J segment 5 bases; nucleotides outside the gene matches: 4. The DNA of the CDR3 is TGTGCCAGCTCACCACCGGTTGGGAGGGACGAGCAGTACTTC. It is translated as CASSPPVGRDEQYF.

The chain uses TRBV21-1 and TRBJ2-3; TRBD2 is the table's D call, not checked against the DNA. TRBV21-1 is deemed a pseudogene. The CDR3 has 16 amino acids. The CDR3 DNA is TGTGCCAGCAGCAAAGCCTCCTGCGTTAGCACAGATACGCAGTATTTT. It encodes CASSKASCVSTDTQYF.

This chain connects TRBV12-3 or TRBV12-4 to TRBJ1-2; 8 bases are shared with TRBD1. This CDR3 contains 13 residues. V trimming: 5 bases; J trimming: 8 bases; junction bases outside the gene matches: 7. CDR3 sequence reads: CASSRTGREGYTF. The CDR3 region has the DNA TGTGCCAGCAGTCGGACAGGGAGAGAAGGCTACACCTTC.

CDR3 amino acids: CASSLGTAETQYF. As DNA, the CDR3 is TGTGCCAGCAGTTTAGGGACAGCAGAGACCCAGTACTTC. The chain carries TRBV28 and TRBJ2-5, with TRBD1 matching 7 bases. CDR3 length: 13 residues. Germline assignment: CDR1 MDHEN and CDR2 SYDVKM. V lost 2 bases and J lost 4; bases outside the gene matches: 1.

The chain joins TRBV6-2 or TRBV6-3 to TRBJ2-2; unclear D gene. The CDR3 consists of 15 residues. Germline values: CDR1 MNHEY, CDR2 SVGEGT. The V end was cut by 5 bases, the J end by 0 bases, with 10 bases between. The CDR3 bases are TGTGCCAGCAGTAAGACTCAAGCGAACACCGGGGAGCTGTTTTTT. This codes for CASSKTQANTGELFF.

V and J are TRBV25-1 and TRBJ2-2, with a weak D call TRBD2 (6 bases). V was trimmed by 6 bases and J by 5 bases, leaving 19 bases between them. This CDR3 region has 16 residues. Germline V gene lookup returns CDR1 MGHDK and CDR2 SYGVNS. The CDR3 loop reads CASRTGSAAGTGELFF. In DNA, the CDR3 is TGTGCCAGCAGAACGGGGTCAGCGGCGGGGACCGGGGAGCTGTTTTTT.